This T cell receptor (beta chain) appears in the sequencing data of a study of cytomegalovirus exposure and HLA in healthy donors. Study-level background: Later, an analysis reported that the 95 to 150 validation repertoires had used the same platform as the 500 to 800 first-cohort repertoires.

Libraries were prepared by immunoSEQ multiplex PCR; TCRdb keeps only in-frame clonotypes and omits some of them. This repertoire shows 300,000 to 450,000 clones, around 86% found once; its top ten account for roughly 0.8%. V shed 3 bases, J shed 8 bases, and the junction held 8 bases outside the gene matches. This CDR3 has 15 amino acids. Germline CDR1 LNHNV, CDR2 YYDKDF (reference sequence). What was sequenced was PBMCs. This chain uses TRBV15 with TRBJ2-1; 9 bases are shared with TRBD2. The clonotype was recovered from a woman aged 18-29 years in good health and CMV-seronegative. The CDR3 DNA is TGTGCCACCAGCAGGATGGCGGGAGGGCCCCATGAGCAGTTCTTC. Translated, it gives CATSRMAGGPHEQFF.